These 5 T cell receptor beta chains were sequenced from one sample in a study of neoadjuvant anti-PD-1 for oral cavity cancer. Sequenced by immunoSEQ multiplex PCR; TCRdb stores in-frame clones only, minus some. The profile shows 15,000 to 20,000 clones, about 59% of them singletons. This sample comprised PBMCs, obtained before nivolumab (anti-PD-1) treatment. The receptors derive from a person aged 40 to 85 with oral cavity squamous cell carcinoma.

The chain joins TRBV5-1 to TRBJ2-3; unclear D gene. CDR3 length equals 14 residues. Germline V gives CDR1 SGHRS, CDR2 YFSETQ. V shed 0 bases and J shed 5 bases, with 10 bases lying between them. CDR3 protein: CASSLGLVRDTQYF. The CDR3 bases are TGCGCCAGCAGCTTGGGACTTGTAAGAGATACGCAGTATTTT.

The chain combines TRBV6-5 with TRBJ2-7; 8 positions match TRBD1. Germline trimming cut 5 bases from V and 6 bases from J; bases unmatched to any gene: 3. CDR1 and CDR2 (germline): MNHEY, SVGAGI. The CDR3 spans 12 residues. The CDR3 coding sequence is TGTGCCAGCAGTACCACAGGGGGCGAGCAGTACTTC. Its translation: CASSTTGGEQYF.

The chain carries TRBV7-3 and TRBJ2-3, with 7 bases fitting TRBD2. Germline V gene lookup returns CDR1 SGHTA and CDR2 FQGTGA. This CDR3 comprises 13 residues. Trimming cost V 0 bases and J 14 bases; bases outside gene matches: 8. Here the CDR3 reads CASSLTGAGDWYF. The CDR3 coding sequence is TGTGCCAGCAGCTTAACTGGGGCGGGAGATTGGTATTTT.

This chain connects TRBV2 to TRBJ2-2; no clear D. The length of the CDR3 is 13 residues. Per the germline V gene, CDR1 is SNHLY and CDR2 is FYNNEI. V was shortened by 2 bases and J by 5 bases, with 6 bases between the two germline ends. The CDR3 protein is CASSERWTGELFF. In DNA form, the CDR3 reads TGTGCCAGCAGTGAACGTTGGACCGGGGAGCTGTTTTTT.

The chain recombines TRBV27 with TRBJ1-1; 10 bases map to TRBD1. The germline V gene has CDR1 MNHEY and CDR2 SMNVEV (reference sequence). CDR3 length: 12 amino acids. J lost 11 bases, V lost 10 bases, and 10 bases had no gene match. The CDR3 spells CATRDRGFDAFF. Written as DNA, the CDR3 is TGTGCCACGCGGGACAGGGGATTCGACGCTTTCTTT.